The 27 T cell receptor beta chains below all came from one sample that was sequenced in a study of tumor and adjacent non-tumor tissue in lung cancer (dated by TCRdb to 2016 to 2018). RNA was extracted from bulk unsorted tissue and checked for quality with a NanoDrop ND-1000 and an Agilent 2100. Libraries were built with multiplex PCR. Sequenced on an Illumina HiSeq 2500. TCRbeta libraries were built by three rounds of nested PCR using primers (Table S4), following protocols modified from ARM-PCR. TCRdb reprocessing: public reads trimmed at Q25 with fastp, clones called with MiXCR, in-frame beta chains kept. Records with the same CDR3 protein are collapsed into one entry carrying the most frequent genes and DNA. The sample table lists about 110,000 distinct CDR3 sequences, about 75% of them with a count of one. About 40% of the sample is taken by the ten largest. The sequenced material came from lung tumor tissue. The receptors were gathered from a woman aged 55-70 years with non-small cell lung cancer.

Details on this clonotype: A much larger clonotype is one base distant, so this may be a read error. This rearrangement joins TRBV28 to TRBJ2-7; tentatively, D is TRBD1 (6 bases). Per the germline V gene, CDR1 is MDHEN and CDR2 is SYDVKM. CDR3 length: 14 amino acids. Here the CDR3 reads CANSFADRGYEQYF. CDR3 nucleotide sequence: TGTGCCAACAGTTTCGCGGACAGAGGCTACGAGCAGTACTTC. The full variable domain, its missing parts supplied by reference TRBV28 and TRBJ2-7, is DVKVTQSSRYLVKRTGEKVFLECVQDMDHENMFWYRQDPGLGLRLIYFSYDVKMKEKGDIPEGYSVSREKKERFSLILESASTNQTSMYLCANSFADRGYEQYFGPGTRLTVT.

Comments on this clonotype: Possible read error: a much larger clone is one base away. The V and J genes are TRBV29-1 and TRBJ2-2, with a possible D match to TRBD2 (6 bases). This CDR3 is 15 amino acids long. The germline gives CDR1 SQVTM, CDR2 ANQGSEA. The V and J ends lost 4 bases and 9 bases respectively, with 21 bases between them. The CDR3 loop reads CSVAVPGDQKRELFF. The CDR3 bases are TGCAGCGTTGCTGTGCCGGGGGACCAAAAGCGGGAGCTGTTTTTT.

About this clonotype itself: A much larger clone sits a single nucleotide away, making a read error possible. The CDR3 is CCAAPSGRYTF. The DNA of the CDR3 is TGCTGTGCCGCCCCCTCTGGACGCTACACCTTC. The genes are TRBV20-1 and TRBJ1-2; D is unresolved. This CDR3 contains 11 residues. CDR1 and CDR2 (germline): DFQATT, SNEGSKA (reference sequence).

The V call is TRBV11-2, the J call TRBJ2-7, with 10 bases fitting TRBD2. Germline V lookup: CDR1 SGHAT, CDR2 FQNNGV. CDR3 length equals 14 residues. With V trimmed by 0 bases and J by 9 bases, 5 bases remained unmatched. CDR3 protein: CASSLEPSGRAQYF. CDR3 coding DNA: TGTGCCAGCAGCTTAGAGCCCAGCGGGAGGGCGCAGTACTTC.

This clonotype showed up many times. The chain is built from TRBV6-2 or TRBV6-3 and TRBJ2-7; the D gene is possibly TRBD2 (6 bases). The CDR3 has 14 residues. CDR1 is MNHEY and CDR2 is SVGEGT in the germline V gene. V lost 5 bases and J lost 6, with 17 bases in between. DNA of the CDR3: TGTGCCAGCAGTGGGGACGGGGGTGTCAGCGAGCAGTACTTC. Residues: CASSGDGGVSEQYF.

The CDR3 reads CATSSSAGLVRHEQYF. The DNA of the CDR3 is TGTGCCACTAGCTCCTCAGCCGGACTAGTGCGACACGAGCAGTACTTC. The chain employs TRBV12-3 or TRBV12-4 and TRBJ2-7; 7 bases fit TRBD2. The CDR3 consists of 16 residues. V lost 10 bases, J lost 5 bases, and 20 bases stayed unmatched.

In regard to this clonotype: Without the conserved terminal phenylalanine or tryptophan, this CDR3 likely stems from a read error. The gene calls are TRBV6-6 and TRBJ2-1, with TRBD2 as a possible D gene (5 bases). The germline gives CDR1 MNHNY, CDR2 SVGAGI (reference sequence). Trimming removed 7 bases from V and 5 bases from J, with 12 bases in between. The CDR3 runs 13 residues. CDR3 DNA: TGTGCCAGCAAAGTAGCGAGCCACAATGAGCAGTTCATC. Residues: CASKVASHNEQFI.

V gene TRBV6-2 or TRBV6-3 combines with J gene TRBJ1-6; D unresolved. The germline CDR1 and CDR2 sequences are MNHEY and SVGEGT. V gave up 6 bases and J gave up 13 bases, with 19 bases separating them. CDR3 size: 14 residues. Written as DNA, the CDR3 is TGTGCCAGCAGATCAACCGCGGGAAAGTCGCCCCTCCACTTT. Encoded protein: CASRSTAGKSPLHF.

Concerning this clonotype: One junction end disagrees with the germline gene, perhaps due to a read error. The CDR3 DNA sequence: TGTGCCCGCAGCACTAGGACTAGCGGGAGGAAGGGAGAGACCCAGTACTTC. Its protein is CARSTRTSGRKGETQYF. The chain joins TRBV6-2 or TRBV6-3 to TRBJ2-5, with 14 positions matching TRBD2. This CDR3 spans 17 amino acids. Germline V CDR1 and CDR2: MNHEY, SVGEGT.

In regard to this clonotype: This could be a read error, since a much larger clone is one nucleotide away. This chain joins TRBV20-1 and TRBJ2-1; 11 bases line up with TRBD2. Germline CDR1 reads DFQATT; CDR2 reads SNEGSKA (reference sequence). The CDR3 contains 14 residues. V shed 2 bases and J 6 bases; nucleotides not matched to a gene: 3. The CDR3 loop is CSARRGLAVNEQFF. The CDR3 DNA is TGCAGTGCTAGAAGGGGACTAGCGGTCAATGAGCAGTTCTTC.

In regard to this clonotype: One junction end disagrees with the germline gene, perhaps due to a read error. The chain couples TRBV6-5 to TRBJ2-5; D may be TRBD1 or TRBD2 (6 bases each). The germline CDR1 and CDR2 sequences are MNHEY and SVGAGI. The CDR3 sequence is 18 residues long. For the CDR3, the DNA is TGTGCCTGCAGCGCCCTCCTAGCGACTACCCGAGGGGGAGAGACCCAGTACTTC. This codes for CACSALLATTRGGETQYF.

Comments on this clonotype: The conserved phenylalanine or tryptophan normally closing the CDR3 is absent here, so this likely arose from a read error. The rearrangement joins TRBV5-6 to TRBJ2-4, with a weak D call TRBD1 (6 bases). The germline V gene has CDR1 SGHDT and CDR2 YYEEEE. V lost 4 bases to trimming and J lost 8 bases, with 19 bases between them. The CDR3 is 15 amino acids. For the CDR3, the DNA is TGTGCCAGCAGCAATCAGGGACACGTAATTGACATTCAGTACCTC. It is translated as CASSNQGHVIDIQYL.

This clonotype was seen a few times. The chain combines TRBV10-3 with TRBJ2-6; 9 nucleotides match TRBD1. CDR1 is ENHRY, CDR2 SYGVKD, per germline. V shed 8 bases and J 2 bases; nucleotides not matched to a gene: 10. The CDR3 loop spans 17 amino acids. CDR3 DNA: TGTGCCATCTGTCAAGGACAGGGGAACGCTGGGGCCAACGTCCTGACTTTC. Translated: CAICQGQGNAGANVLTF.

This chain joins TRBV29-1 and TRBJ2-1, with TRBD2 as a possible D gene (5 bases). This CDR3 has 13 amino acids. Germline V gene sequence: CDR1 SQVTM, CDR2 ANQGSEA. V lost 3 bases and J lost 9, with 15 bases in between. CDR3 in amino acids: CSVDIPGTAEQFF. The DNA for the CDR3 is TGCAGCGTTGATATCCCGGGAACGGCTGAGCAGTTCTTC.

This clonotype was recorded at least ten times. The V gene is TRBV29-1, the J gene TRBJ1-1; D not resolved. This CDR3 spans 15 amino acids. Germline values: CDR1 SQVTM, CDR2 ANQGSEA. The germline V and J ends were trimmed by 6 bases and 0 bases, with 17 bases remaining between them. CDR3 nucleotides: TGCAGCGTACTCCCCCGGGGAGCCCTGAACACTGAAGCTTTCTTT. Its protein product is CSVLPRGALNTEAFF.

This clonotype occurred many times. The genes are TRBV20-1 and TRBJ2-7; D possibly corresponds to TRBD2 (6 bases). The CDR3 length is 15 residues. Germline V gene data show CDR1 as DFQATT and CDR2 as SNEGSKA (reference sequence). V lost 2 bases and J lost 3, with 17 bases in between. The CDR3 DNA follows: TGCAGTGCTAGAAAGCCCGGCGGGAAGGACTACGAGCAGTACTTC. It is translated as CSARKPGGKDYEQYF.

Comment on this clonotype: A much larger clone lies one base from this, so it may be a read error. This sequence joins TRBV14 and TRBJ2-1, with D perhaps TRBD2 (5 bases). Trimming removed 2 bases at V and 8 bases at J, with 19 bases between. The germline gives CDR1 SGHDN, CDR2 FVKESK. This CDR3 is 16 amino acids long. The CDR3 coding sequence is TGTGCCAGCAGCCAAAATCAAGGAGGAGTAAGGTATGAGCAGTTCTTC. Translated, it gives CASSQNQGGVRYEQFF.

Remarks on this clonotype: Since the CDR3 does not end with the conserved phenylalanine or tryptophan, this likely comes from a read error. Because the CDR3's place on the DNA is in doubt, the DNA is left out and the CDR3 is given as listed by TCRdb. The rearrangement uses TRBV11-1 and TRBJ1-1. The CDR3 sequence runs 13 residues, both termini included. CDR1 is SGHAT, CDR2 FQDESV, per germline (reference sequence). CDR3 in amino acids: CASCRDRNTEALL.

Remarks on this clonotype: This may stem from a read error, because a much larger clone lies one nucleotide away. The chain carries TRBV6-1 and TRBJ2-1; a possible D gene is TRBD1 (7 bases). V was pared by 3 bases and J by 3 bases, with 9 bases between. Germline CDR1 MNHNS, CDR2 SASEGT. The CDR3 is 14 residues long. The CDR3 loop is CASSDRGVYNEQFF. In DNA, the CDR3 is TGTGCCAGCAGTGACAGGGGGGTCTACAATGAGCAGTTCTTC.

To note about this clonotype: It is unclear where the CDR3 begins or ends on the DNA, so no DNA is shown, and the CDR3 is as TCRdb lists it. The J gene is TRBJ2-3, the V gene TRBV11-2; the DNA was not used to check the table's D call, TRBD1. The CDR3 has 13 amino acids, counting both end residues. The germline V gene encodes CDR1 SGHAT and CDR2 FQNNGV. The CDR3 loop reads CASSLWGAGTRYF.

A word on this clonotype: At one boundary the junction diverges from the germline segment, which might be a read error. The rearrangement joins TRBV5-4 to TRBJ2-2; D is undetermined. Germline CDR1 and CDR2: SGHNT and YYREEE (reference sequence). The CDR3 sequence is 18 residues long. CDR3 DNA: TGTGCCAGCAGCTTGAACAGATCAAAGGGCCCGAACACAGGGGAGCTGTTTTTT. This sequence encodes CASSLNRSKGPNTGELFF.

The rearrangement uses TRBV7-8 and TRBJ2-2; D remains unclear. This CDR3 region has 14 residues. V was clipped by 0 bases and J by 6 bases, with 8 bases between them. Germline loops: CDR1 SGHVS, CDR2 FQNEAQ. CDR3 coding DNA: TGTGCCAGCAGCTTAGCGTCTAGGGCCGGGGAGCTGTTTTTT. Its protein is CASSLASRAGELFF.

Comments on this clonotype: Likely a read error: the CDR3 ends without its conserved phenylalanine or tryptophan. This sequence joins TRBV20-1 and TRBJ1-2; D may be TRBD1 (5 bases). The germline CDR1 and CDR2 sequences are DFQATT and SNEGSKA (reference sequence). This CDR3 contains 12 residues. The V gene lost 6 bases and the J gene lost 7 bases, with 15 bases spanning the gap. The CDR3 DNA is TGCAGTGCGAATAGGCAGGGCTGTGGCTACACCATC. Translation: CSANRQGCGYTI.

Regarding this clonotype: One end of the junction is discordant with germline, which a read error may explain. J is TRBJ1-1 and V is TRBV5-1; TRBD1 aligns across 7 bases. This CDR3 has 16 residues. Germline CDR1 is SGHRS and CDR2 is YFSETQ. The CDR3 DNA follows: TGCGCCAGCAGTTTGGAAGGGGGCCCTATGAACAATGAAGCTTTCTTT. Amino acid sequence: CASSLEGGPMNNEAFF.

To note about this clonotype: One junction end disagrees with the germline gene, perhaps due to a read error. The gene calls are TRBV6-5 and TRBJ2-2; perhaps TRBD2 as D (7 bases). The CDR3 has 16 residues. The germline CDR1 and CDR2 sequences are MNHEY and SVGAGI. This CDR3 reads CASSSRDGGRTGELFF. The CDR3 bases are TGTGCTAGCAGTTCCCGGGACGGGGGGCGAACCGGGGAGCTGTTTTTT.

The rearrangement uses TRBV7-2 and TRBJ1-1, with D perhaps TRBD1 (5 bases). Per the germline V gene, CDR1 is SGHTA and CDR2 is FQGNSA. Trimming shortened V by 3 bases and J by 8 bases, and 13 bases separated the two germline ends. The CDR3 totals 13 residues. For the CDR3, the DNA is TGTGCCAGCAGCTTCGGGAGAGGGACGGAAGCTTTCTTT. It yields the protein CASSFGRGTEAFF.

To note about this clonotype: The CDR3 ends on some other residue instead of the conserved phenylalanine or tryptophan, so this is likely a read error. The chain joins TRBV11-2 to TRBJ2-5; possible D gene TRBD2, 6 bases. CDR1 and CDR2 (germline): SGHAT, FQNNGV. The CDR3 sequence is 14 residues long. This CDR3 reads CANSLGDFQETQYS. As DNA, the CDR3 is TGTGCCAACAGCTTAGGGGACTTCCAAGAGACCCAGTACTCC.